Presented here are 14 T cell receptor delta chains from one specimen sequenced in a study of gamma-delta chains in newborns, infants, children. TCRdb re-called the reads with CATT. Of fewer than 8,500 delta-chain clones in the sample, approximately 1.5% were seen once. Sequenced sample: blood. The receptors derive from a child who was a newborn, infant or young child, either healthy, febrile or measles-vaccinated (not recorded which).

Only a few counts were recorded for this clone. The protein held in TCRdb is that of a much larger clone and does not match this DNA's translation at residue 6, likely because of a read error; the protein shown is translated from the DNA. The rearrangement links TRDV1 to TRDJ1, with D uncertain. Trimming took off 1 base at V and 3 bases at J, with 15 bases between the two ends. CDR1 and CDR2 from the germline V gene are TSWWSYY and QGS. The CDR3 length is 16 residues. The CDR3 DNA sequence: TGTGCTCTTGGGGAACCAGTGACCAAGTATCCCGATAAACTCATCTTT. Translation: CALGEPVTKYPDKLIF.

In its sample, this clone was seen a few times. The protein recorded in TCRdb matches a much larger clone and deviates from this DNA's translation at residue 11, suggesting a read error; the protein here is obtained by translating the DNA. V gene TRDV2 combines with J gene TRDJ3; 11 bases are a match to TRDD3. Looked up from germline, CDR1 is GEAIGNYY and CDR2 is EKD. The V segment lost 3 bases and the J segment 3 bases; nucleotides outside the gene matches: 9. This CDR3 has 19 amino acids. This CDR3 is CACDSLLGDKYWDTRQMFF. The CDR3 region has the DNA TGTGCCTGTGACTCTCTACTGGGGGATAAATACTGGGACACCCGACAGATGTTTTTC.

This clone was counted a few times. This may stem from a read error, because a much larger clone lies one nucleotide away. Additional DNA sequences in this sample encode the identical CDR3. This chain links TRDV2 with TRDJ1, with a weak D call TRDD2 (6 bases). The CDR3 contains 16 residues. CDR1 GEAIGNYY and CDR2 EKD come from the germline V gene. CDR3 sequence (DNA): TGTGCCTGTGACACCGTGGGATTCCTAAAAACCGATAAGCTCATCTTT. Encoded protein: CACDTVGFLKTDKLIF.

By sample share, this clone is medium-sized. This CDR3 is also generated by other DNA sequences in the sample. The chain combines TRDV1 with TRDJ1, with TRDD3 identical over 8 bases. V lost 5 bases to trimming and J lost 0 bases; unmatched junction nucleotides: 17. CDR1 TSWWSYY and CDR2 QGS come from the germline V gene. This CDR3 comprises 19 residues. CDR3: CALGTSPRHWGLYTDKLIF. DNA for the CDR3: TGTGCTCTTGGGACCTCTCCTCGGCACTGGGGGCTCTACACCGATAAACTCATCTTT.

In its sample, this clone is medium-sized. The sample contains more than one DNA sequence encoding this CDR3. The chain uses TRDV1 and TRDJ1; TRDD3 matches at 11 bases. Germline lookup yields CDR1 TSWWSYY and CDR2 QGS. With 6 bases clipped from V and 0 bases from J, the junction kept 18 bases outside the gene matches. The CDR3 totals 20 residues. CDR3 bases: TGTGCTCTTGGCGGCCTACGACGCTGGGGGATACTGACGTACACCGATAAACTCATCTTT. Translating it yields CALGGLRRWGILTYTDKLIF.

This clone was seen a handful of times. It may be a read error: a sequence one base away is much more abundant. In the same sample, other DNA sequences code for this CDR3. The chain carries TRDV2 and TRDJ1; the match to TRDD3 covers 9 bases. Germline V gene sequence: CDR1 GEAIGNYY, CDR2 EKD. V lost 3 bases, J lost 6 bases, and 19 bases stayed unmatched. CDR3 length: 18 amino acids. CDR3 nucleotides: TGTGCCTGTGACCCCCGTACGCGGGGGATACACGGAGCATATAAACTCATCTTT. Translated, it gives CACDPRTRGIHGAYKLIF.

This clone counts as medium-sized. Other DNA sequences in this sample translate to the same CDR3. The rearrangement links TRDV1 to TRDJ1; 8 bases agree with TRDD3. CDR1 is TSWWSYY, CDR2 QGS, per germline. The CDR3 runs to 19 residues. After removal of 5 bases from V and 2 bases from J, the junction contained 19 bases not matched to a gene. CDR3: CALGPHTPTGDNQTDKLIF. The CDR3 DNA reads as TGTGCTCTTGGGCCACACACCCCTACGGGGGATAATCAGACCGATAAACTCATCTTT.

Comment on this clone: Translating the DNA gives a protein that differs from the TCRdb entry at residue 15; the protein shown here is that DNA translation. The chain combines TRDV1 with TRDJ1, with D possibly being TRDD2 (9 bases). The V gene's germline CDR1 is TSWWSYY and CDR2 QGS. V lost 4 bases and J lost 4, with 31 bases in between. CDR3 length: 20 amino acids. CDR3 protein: CALGGAFLPNWGDHIDKLIF. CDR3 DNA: TGTGCTCTTGGGGGGGCCTTCCTACCAAACTGGGGGGATCACATCGATAAACTCATCTTT.

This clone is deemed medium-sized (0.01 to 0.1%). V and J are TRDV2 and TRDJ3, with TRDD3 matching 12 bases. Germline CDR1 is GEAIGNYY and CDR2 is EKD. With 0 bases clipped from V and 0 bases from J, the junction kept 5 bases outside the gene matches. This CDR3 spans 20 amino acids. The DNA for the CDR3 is TGTGCCTGTGACACCGTACTGGGGGATACAAGCTCCTGGGACACCCGACAGATGTTTTTC. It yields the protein CACDTVLGDTSSWDTRQMFF.

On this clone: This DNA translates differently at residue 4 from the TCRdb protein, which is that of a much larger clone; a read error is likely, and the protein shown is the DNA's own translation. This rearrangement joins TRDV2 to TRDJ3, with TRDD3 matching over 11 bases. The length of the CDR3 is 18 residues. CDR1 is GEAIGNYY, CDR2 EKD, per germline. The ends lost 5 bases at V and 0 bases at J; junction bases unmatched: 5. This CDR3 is CACGVLGDSSWDTRQMFF. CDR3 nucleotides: TGTGCCTGTGGCGTACTGGGGGATAGCTCCTGGGACACCCGACAGATGTTTTTC.

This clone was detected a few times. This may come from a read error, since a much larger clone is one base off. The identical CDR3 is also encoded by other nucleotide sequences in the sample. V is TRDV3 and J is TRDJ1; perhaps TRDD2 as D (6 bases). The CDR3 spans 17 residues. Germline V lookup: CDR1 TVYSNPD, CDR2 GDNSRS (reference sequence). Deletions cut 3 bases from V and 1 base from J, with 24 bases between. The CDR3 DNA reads TGTGCCTTCCGGCTTCCTTATAAGGGTTCCTCCACCGATAAACTCATCTTT. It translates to CAFRLPYKGSSTDKLIF.

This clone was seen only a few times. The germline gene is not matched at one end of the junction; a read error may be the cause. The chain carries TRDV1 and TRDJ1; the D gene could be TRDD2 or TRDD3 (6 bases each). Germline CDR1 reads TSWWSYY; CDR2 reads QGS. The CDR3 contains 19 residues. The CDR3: CALGELWVLRRDKMAKLIF. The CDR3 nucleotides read TGTGCCCTTGGGGAACTTTGGGTCCTACGTCGGGATAAGATGGCTAAACTCATCTTT.

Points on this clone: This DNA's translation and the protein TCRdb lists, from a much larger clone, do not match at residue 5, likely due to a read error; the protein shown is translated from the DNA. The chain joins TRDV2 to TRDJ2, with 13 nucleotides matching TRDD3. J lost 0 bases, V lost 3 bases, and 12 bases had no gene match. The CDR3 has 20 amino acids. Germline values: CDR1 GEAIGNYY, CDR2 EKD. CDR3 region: CACDSLHTGGYGALTAQLFF. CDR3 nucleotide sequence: TGTGCCTGTGACTCTCTCCATACTGGGGGATACGGCGCTTTGACAGCACAACTCTTCTTT.

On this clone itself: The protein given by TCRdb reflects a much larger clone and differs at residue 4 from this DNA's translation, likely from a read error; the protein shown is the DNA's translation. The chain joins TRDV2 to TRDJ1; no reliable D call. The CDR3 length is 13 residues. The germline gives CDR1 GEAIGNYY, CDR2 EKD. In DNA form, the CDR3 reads TGTGCCTGTAACACGGTAAACACCGATAAACTCATCTTT. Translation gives CACNTVNTDKLIF.